The count of the clone carrying this T cell receptor (beta chain) is one. Its target is unknown. The data derive from a study of OX40 agonist ivuxolimab in advanced cancers. The overall study: Prior checkpoint blockade (anti-PD-1, anti-PD-L1 or anti-CTLA-4) was permitted; over 30% had it.

Study-wide points: Among the nonresponders, some also had low normalized T-cell clonal expansion.

CDR1 LNHDA and CDR2 SQIVND come from the germline V gene (reference sequence). Trimming removed 6 bases at V and 1 base at J, with 7 bases between. This CDR3 is 13 amino acids long. TCRdb's table, derived via immunoSEQ multiplex PCR, lists solely in-frame clones and lacks some. The sample consists of 82,000 or so clones, 80% to 95% of them appearing once. Sequences were derived from CD4+ or CD8+ T cells sorted from blood, sampled in a trial of the OX40 agonist ivuxolimab. V and J are TRBV19 and TRBJ2-1; tentatively, D is TRBD1 (5 bases). The TCR originated in an adult with an advanced solid tumor such as melanoma, head and neck, liver or kidney cancer. The CDR3, as DNA: TGTGCCAGTAGCCACAGGTCCTACAATGAGCAGTTCTTC. It specifies CASSHRSYNEQFF.